This T cell receptor (beta chain) is drawn from a study of cytomegalovirus exposure and HLA in healthy donors. Findings and caveats of the study: Some highly shared sequence variants likely arose as a pipeline artifact. A missense DCLRE1C variant was associated with V- and J-gene trimming of TCR beta chains in a later analysis, and an independent cohort replicated the association. When a later analysis compared HLA-associated TCR beta chains with equally common others, the HLA-associated chains turned out to be more clonally expanded and to have lower generation probabilities. Immune exposure was documented only through CMV serostatus.

Regarding this clone: What it recognizes is unknown.

The CDR3 extends over 13 amino acids. Deletions cut 0 bases from V and 4 bases from J, with 6 bases between. In germline, CDR1 is LGHNA, CDR2 YNFKEQ. It was with 60 Vbeta and 13 Jbeta primers that the PCR ran. The assay was immunoSEQ multiplex PCR, and TCRdb's table has in-frame clones only and misses some. The table includes approximately 170,000 clones, over 80% detected once. The chain couples TRBV4-2 to TRBJ2-5; no definite D call. The sequence came from a boy younger than 10 in good health and CMV-seronegative. The sample taken for sequencing was PBMCs. CDR3 nucleotide sequence: TGTGCCAGCAGCCAAGATCGGAGAGAGACCCAGTACTTC. Translated, it gives CASSQDRRETQYF.